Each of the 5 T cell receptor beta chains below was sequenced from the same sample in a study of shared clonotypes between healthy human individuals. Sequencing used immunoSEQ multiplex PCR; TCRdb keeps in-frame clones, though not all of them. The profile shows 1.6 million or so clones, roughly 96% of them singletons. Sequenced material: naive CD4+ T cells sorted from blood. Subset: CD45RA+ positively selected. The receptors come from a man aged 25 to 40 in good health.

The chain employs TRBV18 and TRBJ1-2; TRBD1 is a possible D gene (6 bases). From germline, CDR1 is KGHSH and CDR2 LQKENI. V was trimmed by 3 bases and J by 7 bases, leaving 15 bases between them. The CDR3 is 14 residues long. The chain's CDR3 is CASSPTSGDFGYTF. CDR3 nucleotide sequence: TGTGCCAGCTCACCCACCTCAGGGGATTTTGGCTACACCTTC.

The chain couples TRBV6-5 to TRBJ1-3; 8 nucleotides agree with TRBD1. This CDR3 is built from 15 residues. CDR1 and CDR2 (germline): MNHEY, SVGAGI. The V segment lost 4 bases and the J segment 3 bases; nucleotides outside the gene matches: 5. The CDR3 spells CASSSYDRGGNTIYF. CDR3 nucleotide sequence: TGTGCCAGCAGTTCCTATGACAGGGGTGGAAACACCATATATTTT.

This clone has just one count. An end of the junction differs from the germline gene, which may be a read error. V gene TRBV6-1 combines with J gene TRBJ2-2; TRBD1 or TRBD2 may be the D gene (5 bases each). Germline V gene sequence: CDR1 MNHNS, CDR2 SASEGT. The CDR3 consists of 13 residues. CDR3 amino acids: CASTGTKTGELFF. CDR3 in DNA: TGTGCCAGCACCGGGACGAAAACCGGGGAGCTGTTTTTT.

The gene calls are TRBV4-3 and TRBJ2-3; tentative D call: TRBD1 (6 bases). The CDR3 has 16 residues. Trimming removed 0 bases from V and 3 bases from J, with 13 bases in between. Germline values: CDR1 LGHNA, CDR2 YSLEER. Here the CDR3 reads CASSQDSNRATDTQYF. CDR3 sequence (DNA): TGCGCCAGCAGCCAAGATTCCAACAGGGCGACAGATACGCAGTATTTT.

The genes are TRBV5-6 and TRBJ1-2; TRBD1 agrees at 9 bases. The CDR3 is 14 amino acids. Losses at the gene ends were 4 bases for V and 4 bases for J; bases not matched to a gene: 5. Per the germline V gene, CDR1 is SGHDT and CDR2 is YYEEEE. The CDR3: CASSMGQGTYGYTF. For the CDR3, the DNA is TGTGCCAGCAGCATGGGACAGGGAACCTATGGCTACACCTTC. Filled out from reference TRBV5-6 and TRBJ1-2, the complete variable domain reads DAGVTQSPTHLIKTRGQQVTLRCSPKSGHDTVSWYQQALGQGPQFIFQYYEEEERQRGNFPDRFSGHQFPNYSSELNVNALLLGDSALYLCASSMGQGTYGYTFGSGTRLTVV.